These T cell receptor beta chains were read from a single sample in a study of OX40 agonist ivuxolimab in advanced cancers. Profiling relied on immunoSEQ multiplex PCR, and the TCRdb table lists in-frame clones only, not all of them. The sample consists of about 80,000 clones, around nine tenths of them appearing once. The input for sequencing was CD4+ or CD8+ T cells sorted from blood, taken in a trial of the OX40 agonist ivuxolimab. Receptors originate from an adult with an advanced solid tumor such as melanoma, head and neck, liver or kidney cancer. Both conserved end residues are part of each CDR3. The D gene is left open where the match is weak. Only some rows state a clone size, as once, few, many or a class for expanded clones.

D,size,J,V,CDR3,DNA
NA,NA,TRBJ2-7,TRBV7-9,CASSLAGRRNEQYF,TGTGCCAGCAGCTTAGCCGGGAGAAGAAACGAGCAGTACTTC
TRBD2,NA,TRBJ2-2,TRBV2,CAIAGRGAGPGELFF,TGTGCCATAGCAGGAAGGGGAGCGGGGCCCGGGGAGCTGTTTTTT
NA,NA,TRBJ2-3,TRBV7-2,CASSLSLRASTDTQYF,TGTGCCAGCAGCTTAAGTTTACGGGCTAGCACAGATACGCAGTATTTT
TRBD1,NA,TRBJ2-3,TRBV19,CASRPTGLMTDTQYF,TGTGCCAGTCGACCGACAGGGCTCATGACAGATACGCAGTATTTT
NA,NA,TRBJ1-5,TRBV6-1,CATPIGPESNQPQHF,TGTGCCACACCAATTGGGCCAGAATCTAATCAGCCCCAGCATTTT
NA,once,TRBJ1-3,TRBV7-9,CASSLVSTGKRNTIYF,TGTGCCAGCAGCTTAGTTTCAACAGGGAAACGAAACACCATATATTTT
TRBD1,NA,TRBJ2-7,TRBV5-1,CASSLATGTGNYEQYF,TGCGCCAGCAGCTTGGCAACAGGGACAGGGAACTACGAGCAGTACTTC
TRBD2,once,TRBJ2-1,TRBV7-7,CASSRTSGSDNEQFF,TGTGCTAGCAGCCGGACTAGCGGCAGTGACAATGAGCAGTTCTTC
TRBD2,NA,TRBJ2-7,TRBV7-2,CASSPAGGTYEQYF,TGTGCCAGCAGCCCAGCGGGGGGGACCTACGAGCAGTACTTC
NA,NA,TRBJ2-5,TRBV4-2,CASSQDMGGRKTQYF,TGTGCCAGCAGCCAAGATATGGGGGGCCGAAAGACCCAGTACTTC
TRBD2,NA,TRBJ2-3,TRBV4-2,CASSQDGEGLRGLHTDTQYF,TGTGCCAGCAGCCAAGATGGGGAGGGGCTTCGAGGACTACACACAGATACGCAGTATTTT
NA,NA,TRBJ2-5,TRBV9,CASSVMSRETQYF,TGTGCCAGCAGCGTAATGTCCCGCGAGACCCAGTACTTC
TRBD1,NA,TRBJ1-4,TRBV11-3,CASSFSTTGGNEKLFF,TGTGCCAGCAGCTTTAGTACGACAGGGGGTAATGAAAAACTGTTTTTT
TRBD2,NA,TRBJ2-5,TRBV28,CASSFGGETQYF,TGTGCCAGCAGTTTCGGGGGGGAGACCCAGTACTTC
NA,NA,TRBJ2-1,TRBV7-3,CASSSGGTTYNEQFF,TGTGCCAGCAGCTCCGGTGGTACGACCTACAATGAGCAGTTCTTC
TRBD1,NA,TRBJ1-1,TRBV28,CASTRGGANTEAFF,TGTGCCAGCACCCGAGGGGGCGCGAACACTGAAGCTTTCTTT
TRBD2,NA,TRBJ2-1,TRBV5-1,CASSLSGSYNEQFF,TGCGCCAGCAGCTTGAGCGGGAGTTATAATGAGCAGTTCTTC
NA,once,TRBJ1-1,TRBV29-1,CSVGPFPSNTEAFF,TGCAGCGTGGGGCCATTCCCATCGAACACTGAAGCTTTCTTT
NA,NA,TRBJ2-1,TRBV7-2,CASSRTAFNEQFF,TGTGCCAGCAGCCGGACAGCCTTCAATGAGCAGTTCTTC
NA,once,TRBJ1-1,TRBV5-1,CASSLITAPTEAFF,TGCGCCAGCAGCTTGATTACAGCTCCCACTGAAGCTTTCTTT
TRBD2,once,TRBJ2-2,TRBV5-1,CASSASSGRTTGELFF,TGCGCCAGCAGCGCCTCTAGCGGGAGGACTACCGGGGAGCTGTTTTTT
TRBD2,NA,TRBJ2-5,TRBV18,CASSPNLFAGGRETQYF,TGTGCCAGCTCACCAAATCTTTTTGCGGGAGGAAGGGAGACCCAGTACTTC
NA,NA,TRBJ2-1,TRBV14,CASSQEWQGLYNEQFF,TGTGCCAGCAGCCAAGAATGGCAGGGGCTCTACAATGAGCAGTTCTTC
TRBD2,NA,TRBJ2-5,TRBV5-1,CASNRFGGGETQYF,TGCGCCAGCAACCGATTTGGGGGAGGGGAGACCCAGTACTTC
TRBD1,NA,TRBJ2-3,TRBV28,CASSFALGQGRNTQYF,TGTGCCAGCAGTTTTGCCCTTGGACAGGGTAGAAATACGCAGTATTTT
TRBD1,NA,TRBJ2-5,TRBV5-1,CASSLKQGAGETQYF,TGCGCCAGCAGCTTAAAACAGGGGGCGGGGGAGACCCAGTACTTC
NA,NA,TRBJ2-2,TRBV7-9,CASSLREVTGELFF,TGTGCCAGCAGCTTAAGGGAGGTGACCGGGGAGCTGTTTTTT
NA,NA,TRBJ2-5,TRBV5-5,CASSSRVQETQYF,TGTGCCAGCAGTTCCAGGGTTCAAGAGACCCAGTACTTC
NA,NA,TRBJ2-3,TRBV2,CASSDNSATTQYF,TGTGCCAGCAGTGATAACTCGGCCACTACGCAGTATTTT
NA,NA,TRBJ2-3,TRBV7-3,CASSSGATRGADTQYF,TGTGCCAGCAGCTCTGGAGCCACGAGAGGGGCAGATACGCAGTATTTT
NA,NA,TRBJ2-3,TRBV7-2,CASSPLTVSTDTQYF,TGTGCCAGCAGCCCGCTGACAGTTAGCACAGATACGCAGTATTTT
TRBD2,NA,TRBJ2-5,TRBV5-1,CASFGTSGGGETQYF,TGCGCCAGCTTCGGGACTAGCGGGGGCGGGGAGACCCAGTACTTC
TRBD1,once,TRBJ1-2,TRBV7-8,CASSPTGKDSYTF,TGTGCCAGCAGCCCGACAGGGAAGGATAGCTACACCTTC
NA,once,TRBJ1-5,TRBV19,CASSIYPGGNQPQHF,TGTGCCAGTAGTATTTACCCCGGGGGCAATCAGCCCCAGCATTTT
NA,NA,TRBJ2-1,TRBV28,CASSKDTRSPFF,TGTGCCAGCAGCAAGGACACCCGAAGTCCGTTCTTC
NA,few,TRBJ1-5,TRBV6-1,CASSGPAAGFGQPQHF,TGTGCCAGCAGTGGCCCCGCCGCAGGCTTTGGGCAGCCCCAGCATTTT
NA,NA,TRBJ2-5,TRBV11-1,CASSLAFGVGEQYF,TGTGCCAGCAGCTTAGCCTTTGGGGTCGGTGAGCAGTACTTC
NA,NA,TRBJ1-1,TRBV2,CASSSDRNTEAFF,TGTGCCAGCAGTTCCGACAGGAACACTGAAGCTTTCTTT
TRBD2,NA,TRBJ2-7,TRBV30,CAWSSGLAGVSEQYF,TGTGCCTGGAGTAGCGGGCTAGCGGGAGTCTCCGAGCAGTACTTC
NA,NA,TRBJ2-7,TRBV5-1,CASSLAGQKGEQYF,TGCGCCAGCAGCTTGGCGGGTCAAAAGGGAGAGCAGTACTTC
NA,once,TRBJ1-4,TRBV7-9,CASTNQGIEKLFF,TGTGCCAGCACGAACCAGGGAATTGAAAAACTGTTTTTT
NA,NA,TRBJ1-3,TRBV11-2,CASGNRDSGNTIYF,TGTGCCAGCGGAAACCGGGACTCTGGAAACACCATATATTTT
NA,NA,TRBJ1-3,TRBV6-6,CASSPDSASGNTIYF,TGTGCCAGCAGCCCAGACAGCGCCTCTGGAAACACCATATATTTT
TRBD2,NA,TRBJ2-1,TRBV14,CASSQFSGINYNEQFF,TGTGCCAGCAGCCAGTTTAGCGGGATTAACTACAATGAGCAGTTCTTC
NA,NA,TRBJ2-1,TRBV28,CASSLGQGREQFF,TGTGCCAGCAGTTTAGGGCAGGGGCGGGAGCAGTTCTTC
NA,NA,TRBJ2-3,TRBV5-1,CASSVTSTDTQYF,TGCGCCAGCAGCGTAACAAGCACAGATACGCAGTATTTT
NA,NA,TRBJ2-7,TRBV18,CASSPDRGAHEQYF,TGTGCCAGCTCACCGGATCGGGGGGCCCACGAGCAGTACTTC